This T cell receptor beta chain was sequenced during a study of T-cell reconstitution after alpha-beta-depleted transplantation in children. TCRbeta library preparation incorporated unique molecular identifiers. Each CDR3 protein gets one entry after TCRdb re-called the PCR reads with MiXCR. Altogether approximately 83,000 distinct CDR3 sequences are present, roughly 8.4% being singletons, with the ten largest covering roughly 6.9%. CDR3 length equals 12 residues. Germline V gene lookup returns CDR1 SQVTM and CDR2 ANQGSEA. Between the trimmed V and J ends, which lost 7 bases and 2 bases, there was a span of 11 bases.

The sequence was collected from a human donor who donated a stem cell graft to a child with congenital amegakaryocytic thrombocytopenia. The source was PBMCs from the stem cell graft donor, collected from the stem cell graft. The V call is TRBV29-1, the J call TRBJ1-1, with D hard to call. The CDR3 protein is CSGTALNTEAFF. The CDR3 DNA is TGCAGCGGCACAGCTCTCAACACTGAAGCTTTCTTT.